These 3 T cell receptor beta chains were sequenced from one sample in a study of type 1 regulatory T cells. No antigens are known for them. TCRdb recomputed calls from the reads with MiXCR, one row per CDR3 protein. The table has about 65,000 distinct CDR3 sequences, approximately 50% seen once. The sample was cultured non-Tr1 T cells, either the whole culture or a sorted T cell fraction (not recorded which). The receptors shown here come from a human donor in good health.

CDR3 nucleotides: TGTGCCAGCAGTCGTCCCGGGACAGGGAGAGATGGCTACACCTTC. Amino acid sequence: CASSRPGTGRDGYTF. The chain links TRBV12-3 or TRBV12-4 to TRBJ1-2, with 9 bases aligning to TRBD1. V trimming: 5 bases; J trimming: 6 bases; junction bases outside the gene matches: 10. The CDR3 runs 15 residues.

Points on this clonotype: A read error may be the cause here, since a much bigger clone is one base away. The chain employs TRBV5-1 and TRBJ1-1, with TRBD1 matching over 9 bases. The CDR3 covers 16 residues. Germline V CDR1 and CDR2: SGHRS, YFSETQ. CDR3: CASSLGQGGMNTEVFF. The CDR3 nucleotides are TGCGCCAGCAGCTTGGGACAGGGGGGCATGAACACTGAAGTTTTCTTT.

This rearrangement joins TRBV12-3 or TRBV12-4 to TRBJ2-7, with 13 bases identical to TRBD2. The CDR3 length is 16 residues. The trim removed 6 bases at V and 7 bases at J, leaving 12 bases unmatched. The CDR3 reads CASRTTSGGHAQEQYF. The CDR3 DNA sequence: TGTGCCAGCAGGACGACTAGCGGGGGGCACGCCCAGGAGCAGTACTTC.